The present T cell receptor (beta chain) was sequenced within a study of blood T cell repertoires in COVID-19. Some clones are missing from TCRdb's copy, which holds only in-frame ones; the method was immunoSEQ multiplex PCR. The sample carries under 450,000 clones, 90% to 95% recorded once. Residents of about 25 US areas, aged roughly 18 to 89 years, made up the participants. The CDR3 runs to 14 residues. V shed 5 bases, J shed 6 bases, and the junction held 2 bases outside the gene matches. CDR1 MNHEY and CDR2 SVGAGI come from the germline V gene. Input material: PBMCs or T cells enriched from blood (not recorded which). The sequence came from a woman aged 40-49 years who had been exposed to COVID-19. The gene calls are TRBV6-5 and TRBJ2-3, with 13 bases lining up with TRBD2. The CDR3 reads CASSQTSGRDTQYF. As DNA, the CDR3 is TGTGCCAGCAGTCAGACTAGCGGGAGGGATACGCAGTATTTT.